This T cell receptor beta chain was found in a study of blood T cells in healthy people across ages. Together with a sample-barcoded 5' primer, a J-beta primer mix was included in a second PCR lasting about 6 to 11 cycles. Through a template-switch adaptor with 12 random nucleotides, each cDNA molecule received a tag. Each CDR3 protein is one row after TCRdb ran MiXCR on the 5' RACE reads. Of 1.5 million to 2 million distinct CDR3 sequences listed, roughly 32% are singletons. This clonotype has a handful of counts. CDR1 and CDR2 from the germline V gene are SGHRS and YFSETQ. Trimming took 4 bases from V and 4 from J, leaving 17 bases between them. This CDR3 spans 15 amino acids. The draw of peripheral blood yielded about 10 milliliters from each donor.

This receptor was identified in a woman aged 25 to 39 in good health. This rearrangement joins TRBV5-1 to TRBJ1-1, with D tentatively TRBD1 (5 bases). Sequenced sample: blood. CDR3 region: CASSPRGEVGTEAFF. The CDR3 nucleotides are TGCGCCAGCAGCCCAAGAGGGGAGGTTGGCACTGAAGCTTTCTTT. Together with reference TRBV5-1 and TRBJ1-1, the CDR3 gives the full variable domain: KAGVTQTPRYLIKTRGQQVTLSCSPISGHRSVSWYQQTPGQGLQFLFEYFSETQRNKGNFPGRFSGRQFSNSRSEMNVSTLELGDSALYLCASSPRGEVGTEAFFGQGTRLTVV.